This T cell receptor (beta chain) was documented in a study of beta chain features in type 1 diabetes. Study as a whole: Analysis included 100 million to 110 million sorted cells drawn from all samples.

Cells sorted by CD45RO/CCR7/CD25/CD127/CD95/CD27 comprised CD4+ naive, central memory, regulatory and stem cell-like memory cells. Expressed TCRB transcripts were sequenced after all isolated RNA was converted to cDNA. Using immunoSEQ multiplex PCR, the repertoire was profiled, and TCRdb retains in-frame clones only, with some absent. Counted here are 500,000 to 650,000 clones, roughly an eighth occurring once; the ten biggest clones make up around 0.12%. V was pared by 4 bases and J by 10 bases, with 13 bases between. The CDR3 is 12 residues long. The germline CDR1 and CDR2 sequences are SQVTM and ANQGSEA. Findings and limits, study-wide: When Type 1 diabetes patients were examined, their TCRB CDR3s proved moderately but significantly shorter in all four CD4+ subsets.

A word on this clone: Its specificity is unknown.

Sample: naive CD4+ T cells from blood. The chain uses TRBV29-1 and TRBJ1-4; possibly TRBD1 for D (5 bases). This TCR came from a man younger than 40 with type 1 diabetes. CDR3 in amino acids: CSVVVGTGKLFF. The CDR3 DNA follows: TGCAGCGTTGTTGTTGGGACTGGAAAACTGTTTTTT.